The clone carrying this TCR beta chain appeared a few times. The antigen is not known. Sequencing of the DNA from cultured CD4+ T cells was carried out with the Oncomine TCR Beta short-read assay. After culture, CD4+ T cells served as the source for genomic DNA extraction. Each CDR3 protein is one row after TCRdb ran MiXCR on the PCR reads. The sample has fewer than 9,000 distinct CDR3 sequences; roughly 30% are singletons. The treatment was: roughly nine-day PBMC culture with coronavirus spike peptide pools or control peptides (ViraFEST assay). CD4+ T cells of the unexposed donor were collected before the COVID-19 pandemic (2011-2018). Each well held more than 1.5 million PBMCs in IL-2 (roughly 10 IU/ml) medium with approximately 10 ug/ml peptide pools. This sample is drawn from a study of vaccination and CD4 T cells after COVID-19. In the study overall: Stimulation of cells relied on overlapping spike peptides derived from SARS-CoV-2, HCoV-NL63, HCoV-OC43 and HCoV-229E.

This CDR3 has 14 residues. The germline V and J ends were trimmed by 4 bases and 3 bases, with 13 bases remaining between them. Germline V gives CDR1 LNHDA, CDR2 SQIVND (reference sequence). The rearrangement links TRBV19 to TRBJ2-7; D possibly matches TRBD1 or TRBD2 (5 bases each). The sample consisted of CD4+ T cells from blood, cultured in vitro. The TCR sequence derives from a human donor in good health. CDR3 amino acids: CASSRDVGLYEQYF. The CDR3 DNA follows: TGTGCCAGTAGTAGGGACGTAGGGCTCTACGAGCAGTACTTC. The full variable domain, in which reference TRBV19 and TRBJ2-7 provide the parts outside the CDR3, is DGGITQSPKYLFRKEGQNVTLSCEQNLNHDAMYWYRQDPGQGLRLIYYSQIVNDFQKGDIAEGYSVSREKKESFPLTVTSAQKNPTAFYLCASSRDVGLYEQYFGPGTRLTVT.